This T cell receptor (beta chain) is from a study of cytomegalovirus exposure and HLA in healthy donors. A multiplex PCR was run with 60 Vbeta primers and 13 Jbeta primers. Profiling relied on immunoSEQ multiplex PCR, and the TCRdb table lists in-frame clones only, not all of them. The table shows around 120,000 clones, with about 78% occurring only once. J was trimmed by 4 bases and V by 9 bases; bases with no gene match: 6. This CDR3 comprises 13 residues. CDR1 and CDR2 (germline): LNHDA, SQIVND (reference sequence). Source material: PBMCs. The chain combines TRBV19 with TRBJ2-7, with 10 nucleotides matching TRBD2. The receptor comes from a woman in her forties in good health and CMV-seropositive. The CDR3 is CASRSGGAYEQYF. The CDR3 region has the DNA TGTGCCAGCCGGAGCGGGGGGGCGTACGAGCAGTACTTC.